This is a list of T cell receptor beta chains from one sample in a study of cytomegalovirus exposure and HLA in healthy donors. Sequenced by immunoSEQ multiplex PCR; TCRdb stores in-frame clones only, minus some. Here the sample spans approximately 180,000 clones, roughly 88% being singletons. The sequenced sample was PBMCs. These receptors all come from a young woman in good health and CMV-seronegative. CDR3s include the opening cysteine and the closing phenylalanine or tryptophan. The D gene is left open where the match is weak. Clone sizes are given selectively: once, few, many, or a class where the clone is expanded.

j_call: TRBJ2-7
clone_size: NA
v_call: TRBV7-9
d_call: NA
cdr3_nt: TGTGCCAGCAGCGCCCGGGAGAAAAACCCCTACGAGCAGTACTTC
cdr3_aa: CASSAREKNPYEQYF

j_call: TRBJ1-1
clone_size: NA
v_call: TRBV19
d_call: NA
cdr3_nt: TGTGCCAGTAGTATTATACAGGGCCCGAACACTGAAGCTTTCTTT
cdr3_aa: CASSIIQGPNTEAFF

j_call: TRBJ1-1
clone_size: NA
v_call: TRBV7-9
d_call: NA
cdr3_nt: TGTGCCAGACACCTCATAACGTTGAACACTGAAGCTTTCTTT
cdr3_aa: CARHLITLNTEAFF

j_call: TRBJ2-7
clone_size: few
v_call: TRBV30
d_call: TRBD1
cdr3_nt: TGTGCCTGGGCCGGGACAGGGGACGGCGAGCAGTACTTC
cdr3_aa: CAWAGTGDGEQYF

j_call: TRBJ2-2
clone_size: NA
v_call: TRBV7-9
d_call: TRBD2
cdr3_nt: TGTGCCAGCAGCCCAACTAGCGGGGTCAACACCGGGGAGCTGTTTTTT
cdr3_aa: CASSPTSGVNTGELFF

j_call: TRBJ2-3
clone_size: once
v_call: TRBV25-1
d_call: NA
cdr3_nt: TGTGCCAGCAGTGAGCTCAGGGGATCAGATACGCAGTATTTT
cdr3_aa: CASSELRGSDTQYF

j_call: TRBJ2-7
clone_size: NA
v_call: TRBV11-2
d_call: NA
cdr3_nt: TGTGCCAGCAGCCCCGGTGGGCTAGCAGGGGACTACGAGCAGTACTTC
cdr3_aa: CASSPGGLAGDYEQYF

j_call: TRBJ2-7
clone_size: NA
v_call: TRBV6-5
d_call: TRBD2
cdr3_nt: TGTGCCAGCAGCCCTGATTCTCCCCGCGGGAGACCGTACTTC
cdr3_aa: CASSPDSPRGRPYF

j_call: TRBJ1-2
clone_size: NA
v_call: TRBV29-1
d_call: TRBD1
cdr3_nt: TGCAGCGTCGAACAGGGGAAGCCTCCCTATGGCTACACCTTC
cdr3_aa: CSVEQGKPPYGYTF

j_call: TRBJ2-7
clone_size: NA
v_call: TRBV5-1
d_call: TRBD2
cdr3_nt: TGCGCCAGCAGCGCCGGGACTAGCGGATACGAGCAGTACTTC
cdr3_aa: CASSAGTSGYEQYF

j_call: TRBJ1-4
clone_size: NA
v_call: TRBV4-1
d_call: TRBD1
cdr3_nt: TGCGCCAGCAGCCAAACCACCACCGGGACAGGGGTGGAAAAACTGTTTTTT
cdr3_aa: CASSQTTTGTGVEKLFF

j_call: TRBJ2-1
clone_size: NA
v_call: TRBV5-1
d_call: NA
cdr3_nt: TGCGCCAGCAGCATGTCCGGGATTTACAATGAGCAGTTCTTC
cdr3_aa: CASSMSGIYNEQFF

j_call: TRBJ1-2
clone_size: once
v_call: TRBV19
d_call: NA
cdr3_nt: TGTGCCAGTAGTATAGGATCGGCCAGCGACCACTATGGCTACACCTTC
cdr3_aa: CASSIGSASDHYGYTF

j_call: TRBJ2-7
clone_size: NA
v_call: TRBV5-1
d_call: NA
cdr3_nt: TGCGCCAGCAGCGATATACAGGGCTACGAGCAGTACTTC
cdr3_aa: CASSDIQGYEQYF

j_call: TRBJ2-3
clone_size: NA
v_call: TRBV19
d_call: NA
cdr3_nt: TGTGCCAGTAGTATCGGCCGGAGAAAGGGGATAGCAGATACGCAGTATTTT
cdr3_aa: CASSIGRRKGIADTQYF

j_call: TRBJ2-1
clone_size: once
v_call: TRBV7-3
d_call: TRBD2
cdr3_nt: TGTGCCAGCAGCAACGGACTAGCCGGATGGGATGAGCAGTTCTTC
cdr3_aa: CASSNGLAGWDEQFF

j_call: TRBJ2-7
clone_size: NA
v_call: TRBV5-4
d_call: TRBD2
cdr3_nt: TGTGCCAGCAGCCCCCGTGGACTAGCGGGAGCCGAGCAGTACTTC
cdr3_aa: CASSPRGLAGAEQYF

j_call: TRBJ2-7
clone_size: few
v_call: TRBV11-2
d_call: TRBD1
cdr3_nt: TGTGCCAGCACCGTGCCGGGACAGGTCTACGAGCAGTACTTC
cdr3_aa: CASTVPGQVYEQYF

j_call: TRBJ1-2
clone_size: many
v_call: TRBV19
d_call: TRBD1
cdr3_nt: TGTGCCAGTAGGATGGACAGGGTGAATGGCTACACCTTC
cdr3_aa: CASRMDRVNGYTF

j_call: TRBJ1-5
clone_size: few
v_call: TRBV11-2
d_call: NA
cdr3_nt: TGTGCCAGCAGCTTAGCCGGACAGAATCAGCCCCAGCATTTT
cdr3_aa: CASSLAGQNQPQHF

j_call: TRBJ2-7
clone_size: NA
v_call: TRBV19
d_call: NA
cdr3_nt: TGTGCCAGTAGTATATCAAGGGGTGTGATGGTTGCCGCCGAGCAGTACTTC
cdr3_aa: CASSISRGVMVAAEQYF

j_call: TRBJ1-2
clone_size: NA
v_call: TRBV21-1
d_call: NA
cdr3_nt: TGTGCCAGCAGCAAGGCGTGGGCCTGTCTCGGCTATGGCTACACCTTC
cdr3_aa: CASSKAWACLGYGYTF

j_call: TRBJ2-2
clone_size: few
v_call: TRBV9
d_call: TRBD1
cdr3_nt: TGTGCCAGCAGACAGGGGGCGGACACCGGGGAGCTGTTTTTT
cdr3_aa: CASRQGADTGELFF

j_call: TRBJ1-5
clone_size: few
v_call: TRBV11-2
d_call: NA
cdr3_nt: TGTGCCAGCAGCCCAAACCCCCGGGTTAGCAATCAGCCCCAGCATTTT
cdr3_aa: CASSPNPRVSNQPQHF

j_call: TRBJ2-5
clone_size: few
v_call: TRBV7-8
d_call: NA
cdr3_nt: TGTGCCAGCAGCCCTCAAGAGACCCAGTACTTC
cdr3_aa: CASSPQETQYF

j_call: TRBJ2-3
clone_size: NA
v_call: TRBV18
d_call: NA
cdr3_nt: TGTGCCAGCTCACCAATAAAGGACTCCGATACGCAGTATTTT
cdr3_aa: CASSPIKDSDTQYF

j_call: TRBJ2-1
clone_size: NA
v_call: TRBV5-1
d_call: NA
cdr3_nt: TGCGCCAGCAGCCCGGAGGGGAACTCCTACAATGAGCAGTTCTTC
cdr3_aa: CASSPEGNSYNEQFF

j_call: TRBJ2-1
clone_size: once
v_call: TRBV2
d_call: NA
cdr3_nt: TGTGCCAGCAGTGAAGACGGACTACCGATCTACAATGAGCAGTTCTTC
cdr3_aa: CASSEDGLPIYNEQFF

j_call: TRBJ1-2
clone_size: NA
v_call: TRBV2
d_call: NA
cdr3_nt: TGTGCCAGCAGCGTAATACAGGGTAACCTCTATGGCTACACCTTC
cdr3_aa: CASSVIQGNLYGYTF

j_call: TRBJ1-2
clone_size: few
v_call: TRBV5-6
d_call: TRBD1
cdr3_nt: TGTGCCAGCAGCTTGGCTCGGACAGGGGGCGCGCGGGGCTACACCTTC
cdr3_aa: CASSLARTGGARGYTF

j_call: TRBJ1-1
clone_size: NA
v_call: TRBV6-1
d_call: NA
cdr3_nt: TGTGCCAGCAGTGAAAGGAGGGACACTGAAGCTTTCTTT
cdr3_aa: CASSERRDTEAFF

j_call: TRBJ2-7
clone_size: once
v_call: TRBV28
d_call: TRBD2
cdr3_nt: TGTGCCAGCAGCACACCTTCGACTAGCGGGAGTTCTTACGAGCAGTACTTC
cdr3_aa: CASSTPSTSGSSYEQYF